The 14 T cell receptor beta chains reported below all come from one sample, sequenced in a study of OX40 agonist ivuxolimab in advanced cancers. Repertoires were generated with immunoSEQ multiplex PCR, while TCRdb's copy carries only in-frame clones and drops some. The profile shows roughly 24,000 clones, approximately 75% of them singletons. The starting material was CD4+ or CD8+ T cells sorted from blood, obtained in a trial of the OX40 agonist ivuxolimab. The receptor source for this set is an adult with an advanced solid tumor such as melanoma, head and neck, liver or kidney cancer.

As regards this clone: Other DNA sequences within the sample encode an identical CDR3. This sequence joins TRBV4-3 and TRBJ1-1; the D is unclear. The V end lost 0 bases, the J end lost 1 base, and 6 bases lay between the germline ends. This CDR3 region has 14 residues. Germline CDR1 and CDR2: LGHNA and YSLEER. CDR3 in DNA: TGCGCCAGCAGCCAAGACGCAGGGAACACTGAAGCTTTCTTT. Its protein is CASSQDAGNTEAFF.

This clone turned up a few times. CDR3 loop: CASSVEGGGTEAFF. CDR3 coding DNA: TGTGCCAGCAGCGTGGAAGGGGGAGGTACTGAAGCTTTCTTT. The rearrangement uses TRBV9 and TRBJ1-1, with D maybe TRBD1 (6 bases). V lost 2 bases and J 5 bases, leaving 13 bases between the germline ends. This CDR3 has 14 residues. Per germline, CDR1 SGDLS and CDR2 YYNGEE.

This clone was seen just once. The chain links TRBV10-3 to TRBJ1-1; D remains ambiguous. Germline V CDR1 and CDR2: ENHRY, SYGVKD. There are 12 residues in the CDR3. V was clipped by 10 bases and J by 0 bases, with 9 bases between them. This CDR3 is CASGLVNTEAFF. CDR3 DNA: TGTGCCAGTGGATTGGTGAACACTGAAGCTTTCTTT.

At least ten counts were recorded for this clone. The chain is built from TRBV7-9 and TRBJ2-2; 11 nucleotides match TRBD2. The ends lost 11 bases at V and 0 bases at J; junction bases unmatched: 11. This CDR3 comprises 17 residues. Germline CDR1 and CDR2: SEHNR and FQNEAQ (reference sequence). In nucleotides, the CDR3 is TGTGCCGGCGATCCGGGACTAGCGGACCCGAACACCGGGGAGCTGTTTTTT. It translates to CAGDPGLADPNTGELFF.

The V gene is TRBV6-1, the J gene TRBJ2-2, with a tentative D call TRBD1 (6 bases). Trimming took off 3 bases at V and 0 bases at J, with 8 bases between the two ends. The V gene's germline CDR1 is MNHNS and CDR2 SASEGT. The CDR3 contains 15 residues. The CDR3 loop is CASSDRGTNTGELFF. The CDR3, as DNA: TGTGCCAGCAGTGACAGGGGAACGAACACCGGGGAGCTGTTTTTT.

The V gene is TRBV4-3, the J gene TRBJ1-1; D call uncertain. CDR3 length: 14 amino acids. CDR1 and CDR2 (germline): LGHNA, YSLEER. The V and J ends lost 8 bases and 3 bases respectively, with 16 bases between them. The DNA of the CDR3 is TGCGCCAGCGGGGAGAGGGCAGTTGACACTGAAGCTTTCTTT. It translates to CASGERAVDTEAFF.

The V and J genes are TRBV29-1 and TRBJ1-3, with TRBD1 as a possible D gene (6 bases). CDR3 length equals 15 residues. The V end was cut by 0 bases, the J end by 4 bases, with 13 bases between. The germline V gene encodes CDR1 SQVTM and CDR2 ANQGSEA. The CDR3 sequence: CSVEDGGATGNTIYF. CDR3 nucleotide sequence: TGCAGCGTTGAAGATGGGGGGGCTACCGGAAACACCATATATTTT.

The rearrangement uses TRBV7-2 and TRBJ1-1, with unresolved D. Trimming left V 3 bases short and J 5 bases short, with 10 bases between. The CDR3 sequence is 13 residues long. Germline CDR1 is SGHTA and CDR2 is FQGNSA. CDR3 DNA: TGTGCCAGCAGCTTGGGATTGGGAACTGAAGCTTTCTTT. Translating it yields CASSLGLGTEAFF.

V is TRBV7-3 and J is TRBJ1-1; 8 bases agree with TRBD1. The CDR3 is 14 residues long. Germline V gene sequence: CDR1 SGHTA, CDR2 FQGTGA. The V and J ends lost 2 bases and 4 bases, in that order; junction bases with no gene match: 3. The CDR3 sequence: CASSLQGAGTEAFF. The CDR3 DNA sequence: TGTGCCAGCAGCTTACAGGGGGCAGGCACTGAAGCTTTCTTT.

Turning to this clone: This CDR3 is also generated by other DNA sequences in the sample. The chain combines TRBV28 with TRBJ2-5; the D is unclear. The CDR3 contains 12 residues. V was shortened by 6 bases and J by 2 bases, with 7 bases between the two germline ends. The germline V gene encodes CDR1 MDHEN and CDR2 SYDVKM. CDR3: CASRQIQETQYF. The CDR3 DNA reads as TGTGCCAGCAGACAAATACAAGAGACCCAGTACTTC. The full variable domain, rest sourced from reference TRBV28 and TRBJ2-5, is DVKVTQSSRYLVKRTGEKVFLECVQDMDHENMFWYRQDPGLGLRLIYFSYDVKMKEKGDIPEGYSVSREKKERFSLILESASTNQTSMYLCASRQIQETQYFGPGTRLLVL.

The V gene is TRBV19, the J gene TRBJ2-5; 10 bases agree with TRBD1. Germline-derived CDR1 and CDR2 are LNHDA and SQIVND (reference sequence). Unmatched junction bases numbered 6, after V lost 6 bases and J lost 5 bases. The CDR3 runs 14 residues. CDR3 nucleotides: TGTGCCAGTAGGCAGACAGGGGGCCGTGAGACCCAGTACTTC. This codes for CASRQTGGRETQYF.

The sample holds a few counts of this clone. The V gene is TRBV19, the J gene TRBJ1-2, with D tentatively TRBD1 (5 bases). Germline CDR1 and CDR2: LNHDA and SQIVND (reference sequence). This CDR3 is 14 amino acids long. V dropped 9 bases and J dropped 6 bases, with 20 bases sitting between them. CDR3 sequence: CASFPGRASDGYTF. For the CDR3, the DNA is TGTGCCAGCTTTCCGGGACGGGCCTCGGATGGCTACACCTTC.

V and J are TRBV7-2 and TRBJ2-7, with a tentative D call TRBD1 (6 bases). The germline gives CDR1 SGHTA, CDR2 FQGNSA. Trimming shortened V by 5 bases and J by 4 bases, and 9 bases separated the two germline ends. The CDR3 sequence is 12 residues long. The CDR3 loop is CASSTQGYEQYF. CDR3 DNA sequence: TGTGCCAGCAGCACCCAGGGGTACGAGCAGTACTTC.

The chain employs TRBV7-7 and TRBJ2-2, with D maybe TRBD2 (5 bases). V lost 2 bases and J lost 4, with 8 bases in between. The CDR3 loop spans 14 amino acids. Looked up from germline, CDR1 is SSHAT and CDR2 is FNYEAQ (reference sequence). Written as DNA, the CDR3 is TGTGCCAGCAGCTTACTAGAGGGCACCGGGGAGCTGTTTTTT. The encoded protein is CASSLLEGTGELFF.